This is a list of T cell receptor beta chains from one sample in a study of T cells in Graves' hyperthyroidism and ophthalmopathy. TCRdb fed the multiplex PCR reads into MiXCR, producing one record per CDR3 protein. The table lists some 500,000 distinct CDR3 sequences, around 15% of them singletons. Material for sequencing was blood. Receptor source: a woman in her thirties with Graves' ophthalmopathy. CDR3s leave out the opening cysteine and the closing phenylalanine or tryptophan.

j_call: TRBJ1-5; v_call: TRBV19; cdr3_aa: ASSTQPVDRGLGQPQH
j_call: TRBJ2-2; v_call: TRBV4-1; cdr3_aa: ASSQGRRTGINTGELF
j_call: TRBJ2-7; v_call: TRBV29-1; cdr3_aa: SVGLAGAREQY
j_call: TRBJ2-5; v_call: TRBV18; cdr3_aa: ASSPPSGRQKTQY
j_call: TRBJ1-1; v_call: TRBV6-1; cdr3_aa: ASSIQPGDSHTEAF
j_call: TRBJ2-7; v_call: TRBV7-9; cdr3_aa: ASSLAGSGSYEQY
j_call: TRBJ1-1; v_call: TRBV30; cdr3_aa: AWAVGRNTEAF
j_call: TRBJ2-3; v_call: TRBV24-1; cdr3_aa: ATGSSTDTQY
j_call: TRBJ2-2; v_call: TRBV7-2; cdr3_aa: ASSQHPSGRADGELF
j_call: TRBJ2-7; v_call: TRBV25-1; cdr3_aa: ASSDRGGAYEQY
j_call: TRBJ2-1; v_call: TRBV5-1; cdr3_aa: ASSLVGGTGYNEQF
j_call: TRBJ1-5; v_call: TRBV12-3/TRBV12-4; cdr3_aa: ASRGQGQGAGQPQH
j_call: TRBJ2-1; v_call: TRBV7-3; cdr3_aa: ASSPGTDLGGEQF
j_call: TRBJ1-2; v_call: TRBV28; cdr3_aa: ASSYDRGPSYGYT
j_call: TRBJ2-2; v_call: TRBV7-2; cdr3_aa: ASSPRTSGDGLGTGELF
j_call: TRBJ2-1; v_call: TRBV27; cdr3_aa: ASSSDTDNEQF
j_call: TRBJ2-7; v_call: TRBV27; cdr3_aa: ASALTGTGEQY
j_call: TRBJ2-2; v_call: TRBV6-1; cdr3_aa: ASSERPRNTGELF
j_call: TRBJ2-7; v_call: TRBV12-3/TRBV12-4; cdr3_aa: ASSLVGSGRHEQY
j_call: TRBJ2-1; v_call: TRBV7-2; cdr3_aa: ASRGVGDEQF
j_call: TRBJ2-7; v_call: TRBV7-3; cdr3_aa: ASSQPGLAVSYEQY
j_call: TRBJ1-1; v_call: TRBV30; cdr3_aa: AWSVSSGGTEAF